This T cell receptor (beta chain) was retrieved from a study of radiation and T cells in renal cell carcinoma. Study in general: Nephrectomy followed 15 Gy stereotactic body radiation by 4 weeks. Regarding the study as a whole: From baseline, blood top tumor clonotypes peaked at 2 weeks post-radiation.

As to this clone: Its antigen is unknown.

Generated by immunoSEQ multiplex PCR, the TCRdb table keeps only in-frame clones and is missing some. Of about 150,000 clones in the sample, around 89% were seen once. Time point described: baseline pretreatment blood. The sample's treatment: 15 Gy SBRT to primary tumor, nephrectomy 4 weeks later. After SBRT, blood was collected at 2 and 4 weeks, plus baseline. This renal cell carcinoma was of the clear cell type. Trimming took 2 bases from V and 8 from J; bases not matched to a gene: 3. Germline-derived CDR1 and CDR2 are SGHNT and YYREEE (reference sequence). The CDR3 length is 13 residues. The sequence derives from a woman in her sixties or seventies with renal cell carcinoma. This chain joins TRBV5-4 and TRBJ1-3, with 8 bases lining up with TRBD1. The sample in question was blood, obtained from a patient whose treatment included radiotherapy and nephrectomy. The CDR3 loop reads CASSFDRGDTIYF. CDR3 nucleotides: TGTGCCAGCAGCTTTGACAGGGGTGACACCATATATTTT.